The clone carrying this T cell receptor beta chain occurred many times. Antigen unknown. TCRdb ran MiXCR on the 5' RACE reads and lists one entry per CDR3 protein. The sample records 30,000 to 45,000 distinct CDR3 sequences, around a tenth being singletons. The data are from a study of neurological immune-mediated disorders. The study, taken as a whole, reports: None of the CDR3 amino acid sequences of expanded clones were shared across subjects, and this suggested private repertoires in all groups.

Trimming left V 4 bases short and J 5 bases short, with 15 bases between. CDR1 DFQATT and CDR2 SNEGSKA come from the germline V gene (reference sequence). The CDR3 extends over 14 amino acids. This TCR was recovered from a woman aged 25 to 39 with HTLV-1-associated myelopathy (HAM/TSP). This chain uses TRBV20-1 with TRBJ2-1, with D perhaps TRBD1 or TRBD2 (5 bases each). Material for sequencing was CD4+ T cells from blood. The CDR3 DNA reads TGCAGTGCTACAACGGGACGGAACAACAATGAGCAGTTCTTC. Translation: CSATTGRNNNEQFF.